A single sample is the source of the 28 T cell receptor beta chains below, sequenced in a study of T cell responses to AZD1222 COVID-19 vaccine. The method was immunoSEQ multiplex PCR; TCRdb's version includes in-frame clones alone and lacks a portion of them. The sample includes 160,000 or so clones, 85% to 90% of them seen just once. Here the sequenced sample was peripheral blood, taken 28 days after the second dose of the MenACWY control vaccine. These receptors were collected from an adult who received the MenACWY meningococcal vaccine as a control.

The V call is TRBV6-6, the J call TRBJ1-5, with no clear D. This CDR3 is built from 11 residues. In germline, CDR1 is MNHNY, CDR2 SVGAGI (reference sequence). Between the trimmed V and J ends, which lost 5 bases and 3 bases, there was a span of 2 bases. Here the CDR3 reads CASSANQPQHF. For the CDR3, the DNA is TGTGCCAGCAGTGCCAATCAGCCCCAGCATTTT.

V and J are TRBV29-1 and TRBJ1-6, with unresolved D. CDR3 length equals 12 residues. With 3 bases removed from V and 4 bases from J, the gap between germline ends came to 4 bases. Per germline, CDR1 SQVTM and CDR2 ANQGSEA. DNA of the CDR3: TGCAGCGTTGATGCTTATAATTCACCCCTCCACTTT. Residues: CSVDAYNSPLHF.

This rearrangement joins TRBV4-1 to TRBJ1-5; weak D call: TRBD1 (5 bases). The ends were cut back, 1 base at V and 4 bases at J, with 14 bases in the middle. Germline lookup yields CDR1 MGHRA and CDR2 YSYEKL. This CDR3 comprises 16 residues. Here the CDR3 DNA reads TGCGCCAGCAGCCAAGGCCCCCAGGGTCCTAATCAGCCCCAGCATTTT. This sequence encodes CASSQGPQGPNQPQHF.

This clone was picked up a small number of times. The chain has TRBV2 and TRBJ1-5, with a tentative D call TRBD1 (5 bases). CDR1 is SNHLY and CDR2 is FYNNEI in the germline V gene. Trimming left V 4 bases short and J 0 bases short, with 16 bases between. The length of the CDR3 is 17 residues. CDR3 nucleotides: TGTGCCAGCAGTGGTCAGGTGGGGGAATATAGCAATCAGCCCCAGCATTTT. This codes for CASSGQVGEYSNQPQHF.

This clone has only one observation. The CDR3, as DNA: TGTGCCTCTACAAGGCTTGGGCAATCCACCGGGGAGCTGTTTTTT. Protein product: CASTRLGQSTGELFF. J is TRBJ2-2 and V is TRBV2; unclear D gene. CDR1 and CDR2 (germline): SNHLY, FYNNEI. CDR3 length: 15 amino acids. V was shortened by 11 bases and J by 4 bases, with 20 bases between the two germline ends.

V gene TRBV6-5 combines with J gene TRBJ1-1, with D tentatively TRBD1 (5 bases). This CDR3 has 15 residues. Germline V gene data show CDR1 as MNHEY and CDR2 as SVGAGI. V lost 5 bases and J 1 base, leaving 14 bases between the germline ends. The DNA of the CDR3 is TGTGCCAGCAGTCGGGGGAGGGAGGGGAACACTGAAGCTTTCTTT. Its translation is CASSRGREGNTEAFF.

The rearrangement links TRBV27 to TRBJ1-4; 9 bases are a match to TRBD1. This CDR3 contains 13 residues. Germline-derived CDR1 and CDR2 are MNHEY and SMNVEV (reference sequence). V shed 7 bases and J 11 bases; nucleotides not matched to a gene: 8. CDR3 DNA sequence: TGTGCCAGCAAAGAGTCGACAGGGGGGAAACTGTTTTTT. Amino acid sequence: CASKESTGGKLFF.

This clone was seen a few times. This chain uses TRBV28 with TRBJ2-3; 8 bases match TRBD1. CDR1 is MDHEN and CDR2 is SYDVKM in the germline V gene. This CDR3 is 13 amino acids long. V shed 8 bases, J shed 1 base, and the junction held 2 bases outside the gene matches. The CDR3 nucleotides are TGTGCCAGCTTGGGACAGGGCACAGATACGCAGTATTTT. Translating gives CASLGQGTDTQYF.

This chain uses TRBV7-9 with TRBJ2-5, with TRBD1 as a possible D gene (5 bases). Germline CDR1 reads SEHNR; CDR2 reads FQNEAQ (reference sequence). The CDR3 spans 15 residues. V gave up 3 bases and J gave up 4 bases, with 15 bases separating them. CDR3 protein: CASSFSAGIGETQYF. In DNA form, the CDR3 reads TGTGCCAGCAGCTTTTCGGCAGGGATTGGAGAGACCCAGTACTTC.

This clone was counted between two and nine times. V is TRBV4-1 and J is TRBJ1-6; D perhaps matches TRBD1 (6 bases). The CDR3 spans 15 residues. CDR1 and CDR2 (germline): MGHRA, YSYEKL. The ends were cut back, 1 base at V and 9 bases at J, with 13 bases in the middle. CDR3 loop: CASSQASGGGSPLHF. The DNA of the CDR3 is TGCGCCAGCAGCCAAGCATCCGGGGGCGGTTCACCCCTCCACTTT.

The chain recombines TRBV24-1 with TRBJ2-2; no clear D. This CDR3 has 13 residues. V lost 4 bases and J 5 bases, leaving 7 bases between the germline ends. Germline CDR1 is KGHDR and CDR2 is SFDVKD. This chain's CDR3 is CATSEIHTGELFF. CDR3 bases: TGTGCCACCAGTGAGATCCATACCGGGGAGCTGTTTTTT.

V gene TRBV9 combines with J gene TRBJ2-5, with TRBD2 matching over 9 bases. V lost 4 bases to trimming and J lost 4 bases; unmatched junction nucleotides: 5. The CDR3 is 14 residues long. Germline V gene data show CDR1 as SGDLS and CDR2 as YYNGEE. The CDR3 region is CASSFGTSRETQYF. The CDR3 DNA is TGTGCCAGCAGCTTCGGGACTAGCAGAGAGACCCAGTACTTC.

This sequence joins TRBV10-3 and TRBJ1-1; TRBD1 aligns across 10 bases. This CDR3 has 13 residues. The germline gives CDR1 ENHRY, CDR2 SYGVKD. V shed 11 bases, J shed 5 bases, and the junction held 8 bases outside the gene matches. CDR3 bases: TGTGCCGCAACAGGACAGGGGGAAACTGAAGCTTTCTTT. It specifies CAATGQGETEAFF.

This rearrangement joins TRBV28 to TRBJ1-2, with D unclear. V dropped 5 bases and J dropped 7 bases, with 14 bases sitting between them. This CDR3 is 13 amino acids long. CDR1 is MDHEN, CDR2 SYDVKM, per germline. DNA for the CDR3: TGTGCCAGCAGTCTCTCGACTGGCTCTGGCTACACCTTC. This translates into CASSLSTGSGYTF.

This clone was seen only once. This rearrangement joins TRBV30 to TRBJ2-7, with D unclear. CDR1 is GTSNPN and CDR2 is SVGIG in the germline V gene (reference sequence). Trimming shortened V by 5 bases and J by 6 bases, and 11 bases separated the two germline ends. This CDR3 has 11 amino acids. The CDR3 loop is CAWGRRGEQYF. Written as DNA, the CDR3 is TGTGCCTGGGGCAGGCGCGGCGAGCAGTACTTC.

This chain joins TRBV4-3 and TRBJ1-5, with D hard to call. V was cut by 1 base and J by 5 bases, with 6 bases left in between. The CDR3 runs to 13 residues. Germline V lookup: CDR1 LGHNA, CDR2 YSLEER. CDR3 sequence (DNA): TGCGCCAGCAGCCAAGCCTTGGATCAGCCCCAGCATTTT. Protein product: CASSQALDQPQHF.

This clone was detected only a few times. The rearrangement uses TRBV6-4 and TRBJ1-3; D perhaps matches TRBD1 (5 bases). The CDR3 has 14 residues. Germline V gene data show CDR1 as MRHNA and CDR2 as SNTAGT. Trimming left V 3 bases short and J 2 bases short, with 8 bases between. The CDR3 sequence is CASSDGTAGNTIYF. CDR3 sequence (DNA): TGTGCCAGCAGTGATGGGACCGCTGGAAACACCATATATTTT.

The sample holds one count of this clone. The V call is TRBV5-5, the J call TRBJ2-7; 7 bases agree with TRBD2. J was trimmed by 1 base and V by 0 bases; bases with no gene match: 4. CDR1 is SGHKS, CDR2 YYEKEE, per germline (reference sequence). The CDR3 sequence is 15 residues long. The DNA for the CDR3 is TGTGCCAGCAGCTTGGCCCCCGGGAGGTCCTACGAGCAGTACTTC. Translating gives CASSLAPGRSYEQYF.

V usage is TRBV20-1 and J usage is TRBJ1-2; D is undetermined. V was cut by 4 bases and J by 8 bases, with 2 bases left in between. CDR1 and CDR2 (germline): DFQATT, SNEGSKA (reference sequence). There are 8 residues in the CDR3. Here the CDR3 reads CSAKGYTF. In DNA, the CDR3 is TGCAGTGCTAAGGGCTACACCTTC.

The rearrangement joins TRBV10-2 to TRBJ1-4, with 9 bases aligning to TRBD1. Germline V gives CDR1 WSHSY, CDR2 SAAADI. This CDR3 is 16 amino acids long. V was pared by 1 base and J by 3 bases, with 3 bases of the junction left unmatched. The CDR3 protein is CASSEWGQGSNEKLFF. The CDR3 coding sequence is TGCGCCAGCAGTGAGTGGGGACAGGGATCTAATGAAAAACTGTTTTTT.

V usage is TRBV2 and J usage is TRBJ2-1; D call uncertain. V lost 7 bases, J lost 1 base, and 11 bases lay in between. The CDR3 length is 14 residues. Germline V gene sequence: CDR1 SNHLY, CDR2 FYNNEI. The CDR3 loop is CASNLDLSYNEQFF. The CDR3 DNA sequence: TGTGCCAGCAATCTAGACCTATCCTACAATGAGCAGTTCTTC.

V gene TRBV28 combines with J gene TRBJ1-1, with 7 bases that match TRBD1. J was trimmed by 4 bases and V by 1 base; bases with no gene match: 6. This CDR3 comprises 15 residues. The germline gives CDR1 MDHEN, CDR2 SYDVKM. The CDR3 reads CASSLSDAGGTEAFF. The CDR3 bases are TGTGCCAGCAGTTTATCCGACGCAGGGGGCACTGAAGCTTTCTTT.

The CDR3, as DNA: TGTGCCTGGAGTCGGGGCCCTGAAGCTTTCTTT. This encodes CAWSRGPEAFF. The chain joins TRBV30 to TRBJ1-1; D is possibly TRBD1 (5 bases). The CDR3 length is 11 residues. Trimming cost V 2 bases and J 6 bases, with 7 bases left between them. Looked up from germline, CDR1 is GTSNPN and CDR2 is SVGIG (reference sequence). The full variable domain, its missing parts supplied by reference TRBV30 and TRBJ1-1, is SQTIHQWPATLVQPVGSPLSLECTVEGTSNPNLYWYRQAAGRGLQLLFYSVGIGQISSEVPQNLSASRPQDRQFILSSKKLLLSDSGFYLCAWSRGPEAFFGQGTRLTVV.

V gene TRBV5-1 combines with J gene TRBJ2-5; 11 bases map to TRBD2. Germline lookup yields CDR1 SGHRS and CDR2 YFSETQ. CDR3 length equals 16 residues. V shed 4 bases and J 0 bases; nucleotides not matched to a gene: 5. The CDR3 reads CASSRASGGYQETQYF. CDR3 bases: TGCGCCAGCAGCCGGGCTAGCGGGGGGTACCAAGAGACCCAGTACTTC. Full variable domain (rest looked up from reference TRBV5-1 and TRBJ2-5): KAGVTQTPRYLIKTRGQQVTLSCSPISGHRSVSWYQQTPGQGLQFLFEYFSETQRNKGNFPGRFSGRQFSNSRSEMNVSTLELGDSALYLCASSRASGGYQETQYFGPGTRLLVL.

J is TRBJ1-2 and V is TRBV28; no reliable D call. V was shortened by 5 bases and J by 0 bases, with 10 bases between the two germline ends. CDR3 length: 14 residues. Germline V gene data show CDR1 as MDHEN and CDR2 as SYDVKM. CDR3 nucleotides: TGTGCCAGCAGTCTGACAAGTTCTAACTATGGCTACACCTTC. Translated, it gives CASSLTSSNYGYTF.

This clone appeared a single time. This chain links TRBV7-9 with TRBJ1-3; D might be TRBD1 (5 bases). The CDR3 length is 17 residues. V was trimmed by 2 bases and J by 3 bases, leaving 17 bases between them. Germline lookup yields CDR1 SEHNR and CDR2 FQNEAQ (reference sequence). The CDR3 DNA sequence: TGTGCCAGCAGCTTATCTTTCTCTTCCGGGGGTGGAAACACCATATATTTT. Translating it yields CASSLSFSSGGGNTIYF.

This chain links TRBV6-5 with TRBJ1-1; D gene unclear. Germline V gene sequence: CDR1 MNHEY, CDR2 SVGAGI. Between the trimmed V and J ends, which lost 2 bases and 6 bases, there was a span of 13 bases. The CDR3 covers 14 residues. The CDR3 loop reads CASSYTLLRPEAFF. In DNA form, the CDR3 reads TGTGCCAGCAGTTACACCCTTTTAAGGCCTGAAGCTTTCTTT.

This clone showed up just once. The chain recombines TRBV4-3 with TRBJ1-2; 8 positions match TRBD1. Per the germline V gene, CDR1 is LGHNA and CDR2 is YSLEER. CDR3 length: 15 amino acids. Germline trimming cut 0 bases from V and 3 bases from J; bases unmatched to any gene: 3. The chain's CDR3 is CASSQETGGYYGYTF. The CDR3 nucleotides read TGCGCCAGCAGCCAAGAAACAGGGGGATACTATGGCTACACCTTC.